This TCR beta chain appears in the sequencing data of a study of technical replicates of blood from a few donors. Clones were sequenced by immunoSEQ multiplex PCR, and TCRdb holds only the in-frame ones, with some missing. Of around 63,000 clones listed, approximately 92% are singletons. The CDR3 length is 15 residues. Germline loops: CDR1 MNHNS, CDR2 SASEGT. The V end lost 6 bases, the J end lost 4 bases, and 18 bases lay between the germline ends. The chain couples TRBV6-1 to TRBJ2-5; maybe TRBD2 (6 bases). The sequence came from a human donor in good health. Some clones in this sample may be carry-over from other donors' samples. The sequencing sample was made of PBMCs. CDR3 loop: CASRTPGLGGETQYF. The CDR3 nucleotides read TGTGCCAGCAGGACGCCGGGACTGGGGGGAGAGACCCAGTACTTC.